What follows are 21 T cell receptor beta chains derived from one specimen sequenced in a study of blood T cell repertoires in COVID-19. Produced via immunoSEQ multiplex PCR; TCRdb's table is partial and in-frame only. The sample holds about 240,000 clones, about 90% seen once. The source material was peripheral blood. These receptors were obtained from a man aged 55 to 70 who had recovered from COVID-19.

This chain's CDR3 is CASIRAGLSDEQFF. CDR3 bases: TGTGCCAGCATCAGGGCAGGACTAAGCGATGAGCAGTTCTTC. The V and J genes are TRBV6-5 and TRBJ2-1, with D perhaps matching TRBD2 (6 bases). V lost 7 bases and J lost 8, with 18 bases in between. CDR1 MNHEY and CDR2 SVGAGI come from the germline V gene. This CDR3 contains 14 residues.

The genes are TRBV5-1 and TRBJ2-3; TRBD2 matches at 8 bases. Germline V gives CDR1 SGHRS, CDR2 YFSETQ. The CDR3 spans 14 residues. Trimming removed 5 bases from V and 6 bases from J; junction bases left unmatched: 8. CDR3 bases: TGCGCCAGCAGTTTCGGGGGGGCCGGGGATACGCAGTATTTT. Protein sequence: CASSFGGAGDTQYF.

This chain joins TRBV13 and TRBJ1-4, with TRBD1 identical over 8 bases. This CDR3 is 13 amino acids long. Germline V gene lookup returns CDR1 PRHDT and CDR2 FYEKMQ (reference sequence). Trimming removed 6 bases from V and 8 bases from J; junction bases left unmatched: 5. CDR3 nucleotides: TGTGCCAGCAGTTTGGACAGGGAAGAAAAACTGTTTTTT. It yields the protein CASSLDREEKLFF.

The CDR3 loop is CASSLFGDTQYF. DNA for the CDR3: TGTGCCAGCAGCTTGTTCGGAGATACGCAGTATTTT. The V gene is TRBV7-9, the J gene TRBJ2-3, with D hard to call. The ends were cut back, 3 bases at V and 5 bases at J, with 6 bases in the middle. Germline V gives CDR1 SEHNR, CDR2 FQNEAQ (reference sequence). CDR3 length equals 12 residues. Supplemented by reference TRBV7-9 and TRBJ2-3, the full variable domain reads DTGVSQNPRHKITKRGQNVTFRCDPISEHNRLYWYRQTLGQGPEFLTYFQNEAQLEKSRLLSDRFSAERPKGSFSTLEIQRTEQGDSAMYLCASSLFGDTQYFGPGTRLTVL.

The chain couples TRBV29-1 to TRBJ1-1, with 10 bases that match TRBD1. Germline CDR1 SQVTM, CDR2 ANQGSEA. The CDR3 totals 13 residues. J lost 11 bases, V lost 4 bases, and 10 bases had no gene match. The chain's CDR3 is CSVVLGQGMGAFF. The CDR3 coding sequence is TGCAGCGTTGTTTTGGGACAGGGGATGGGTGCTTTCTTT.

This clone appeared once. V usage is TRBV27 and J usage is TRBJ1-4; D might be TRBD1 (5 bases). V was cut by 1 base and J by 5 bases, with 20 bases left in between. CDR1 MNHEY and CDR2 SMNVEV come from the germline V gene (reference sequence). This CDR3 is 18 amino acids long. The CDR3 DNA sequence: TGTGCCAGCAGTTTATTTACTGGACATGGAAACACCAATGAAAAACTGTTTTTT. This sequence encodes CASSLFTGHGNTNEKLFF.

This chain joins TRBV6-1 and TRBJ2-3; 10 bases agree with TRBD1. The CDR3 consists of 17 residues. Germline V gives CDR1 MNHNS, CDR2 SASEGT. V lost 3 bases, J lost 0 bases, and 6 bases stayed unmatched. CDR3 region: CASSERPGQGSTDTQYF. The DNA of the CDR3 is TGTGCCAGCAGTGAGCGTCCGGGACAGGGGAGCACAGATACGCAGTATTTT.

The rearrangement links TRBV5-1 to TRBJ2-7, with 9 bases that match TRBD1. CDR3 length: 14 residues. CDR1 is SGHRS and CDR2 is YFSETQ in the germline V gene. Trimming cost V 4 bases and J 6 bases; bases outside gene matches: 8. This chain's CDR3 is CASSPSWTGVEQYV. CDR3 in DNA: TGCGCCAGCAGCCCAAGTTGGACAGGGGTCGAGCAGTACGTC.

This clone was seen a few times. In DNA form, the CDR3 reads TGTGCCAGCAGCGTAGGAAGAGGGCCGCCCCAAGAGACCCAGTACTTC. Encoded protein: CASSVGRGPPQETQYF. V gene TRBV9 combines with J gene TRBJ2-5; TRBD2 might be the D (5 bases). The germline gives CDR1 SGDLS, CDR2 YYNGEE. V was trimmed by 0 bases and J by 1 base, leaving 13 bases between them. This CDR3 spans 16 amino acids.

This sequence joins TRBV7-8 and TRBJ2-1; 7 bases are shared with TRBD1. Losses at the gene ends were 5 bases for V and 0 bases for J; bases not matched to a gene: 4. This CDR3 region has 15 residues. The germline gives CDR1 SGHVS, CDR2 FQNEAQ. The CDR3 nucleotides read TGTGCCAGCAGCCCAGGGGGAAACTCCTACAATGAGCAGTTCTTC. It translates to CASSPGGNSYNEQFF. The full variable domain, rest sourced from reference TRBV7-8 and TRBJ2-1, is GAGVSQSPRYKVAKRGQDVALRCDPISGHVSLFWYQQALGQGPEFLTYFQNEAQLDKSGLPSDRFFAERPEGSVSTLKIQRTQQEDSAVYLCASSPGGNSYNEQFFGPGTRLTVL.

V and J are TRBV3-1 (or the pseudogene TRBV3-2) and TRBJ2-2; 8 nucleotides match TRBD2. The germline gives CDR1 LGHDT, CDR2 YNNKEL (reference sequence). The CDR3 contains 15 residues. V shed 4 bases, J shed 1 base, and the junction held 2 bases outside the gene matches. The CDR3 region is CASSRSGGNTGELFF. The CDR3 DNA follows: TGTGCCAGCAGCCGGAGCGGGGGGAACACCGGGGAGCTGTTTTTT.

The chain carries TRBV30 and TRBJ1-1; D is ambiguous. This CDR3 is 12 amino acids long. Germline CDR1 and CDR2: GTSNPN and SVGIG (reference sequence). V was trimmed by 4 bases and J by 0 bases, leaving 6 bases between them. CDR3 region: CAWTGLNTEAFF. The CDR3 coding sequence is TGTGCCTGGACTGGCCTGAACACTGAAGCTTTCTTT.

This rearrangement joins TRBV27 to TRBJ2-6; 11 bases match TRBD1. V lost 5 bases and J lost 4; bases outside the gene matches: 10. Germline V gene lookup returns CDR1 MNHEY and CDR2 SMNVEV (reference sequence). The CDR3 is made up of 18 amino acids. The DNA for the CDR3 is TGTGCCAGCAGTACCCGGACAGGGGGCGCCCCCGGGGCCAACGTCCTGACTTTC. This sequence encodes CASSTRTGGAPGANVLTF.

V and J are TRBV30 and TRBJ1-1, with TRBD1 as a possible D gene (5 bases). The V gene lost 0 bases and the J gene lost 4 bases, with 15 bases spanning the gap. CDR3 length equals 15 residues. CDR1 and CDR2 (germline): GTSNPN, SVGIG (reference sequence). The CDR3: CAWSVRPTGGTEAFF. The DNA for the CDR3 is TGTGCCTGGAGTGTACGGCCCACGGGGGGCACTGAAGCTTTCTTT.

V is TRBV2 and J is TRBJ2-5; tentative D call: TRBD1 (6 bases). Trimming stripped 4 bases from V and 7 bases from J, with 22 bases between. Germline V lookup: CDR1 SNHLY, CDR2 FYNNEI. CDR3 length: 16 amino acids. The chain's CDR3 is CASSGIWGDRSMTQYF. In DNA form, the CDR3 reads TGTGCCAGCAGTGGAATCTGGGGAGACAGGTCTATGACCCAGTACTTC. Based on the CDR3 plus reference TRBV2 and TRBJ2-5, the full variable domain is EPEVTQTPSHQVTQMGQEVILRCVPISNHLYFYWYRQILGQKVEFLVSFYNNEISEKSEIFDDQFSVERPDGSNFTLKIRSTKLEDSAMYFCASSGIWGDRSMTQYFGPGTRLLVL.

The CDR3 loop reads CATSDGQGGTDTQYF. The CDR3 nucleotides read TGTGCCACCAGTGACGGACAGGGCGGAACAGATACGCAGTATTTT. The chain links TRBV24-1 to TRBJ2-3; 8 bases fit TRBD1. The length of the CDR3 is 15 residues. V lost 4 bases and J lost 3; bases outside the gene matches: 5. Per the germline V gene, CDR1 is KGHDR and CDR2 is SFDVKD.

This chain links TRBV3-1 (or the pseudogene TRBV3-2) with TRBJ1-1; unclear D gene. The V end was cut by 2 bases, the J end by 8 bases, with 9 bases between. This CDR3 contains 12 residues. Looked up from germline, CDR1 is LGHDT and CDR2 is YNNKEL (reference sequence). The CDR3 reads CASSQNSGEAFF. The CDR3 DNA is TGTGCCAGCAGCCAAAATTCGGGGGAAGCTTTCTTT.

The V gene is TRBV5-1, the J gene TRBJ1-1, with D unclear. The V end lost 4 bases, the J end lost 2 bases, and 9 bases lay between the germline ends. Germline V CDR1 and CDR2: SGHRS, YFSETQ. CDR3 length equals 13 residues. The CDR3, as DNA: TGCGCCAGCAGCCCCGGGATCAACACTGAAGCTTTCTTT. Residues: CASSPGINTEAFF.

This clone has a single count. V is TRBV10-3 and J is TRBJ2-7; D ambiguous. V lost 3 bases, J lost 2 bases, and 14 bases lay in between. Germline CDR1 reads ENHRY; CDR2 reads SYGVKD. The CDR3 is 15 amino acids. CDR3 sequence: CAISDVLVPPYEQYF. In DNA form, the CDR3 reads TGTGCCATCAGTGATGTGTTAGTCCCCCCCTACGAGCAGTACTTC.

The gene calls are TRBV30 and TRBJ1-6, with 7 nucleotides matching TRBD1. Germline V gene sequence: CDR1 GTSNPN, CDR2 SVGIG (reference sequence). The CDR3 contains 15 residues. With V trimmed by 2 bases and J by 2 bases, 3 bases remained unmatched. The CDR3 region is CAWSLTGTYNSPLHF. The DNA of the CDR3 is TGTGCCTGGAGTTTGACAGGGACCTATAATTCACCCCTCCACTTT.

The chain employs TRBV15 and TRBJ2-1, with 12 bases aligning to TRBD2. The germline V gene encodes CDR1 LNHNV and CDR2 YYDKDF (reference sequence). V was pared by 0 bases and J by 0 bases, with 9 bases of the junction left unmatched. The CDR3 totals 20 residues. The CDR3: CATSRDSLAGGQSSYNEQFF. The CDR3 DNA sequence: TGTGCCACCAGCAGAGATAGTCTAGCGGGGGGGCAAAGCTCCTACAATGAGCAGTTCTTC.